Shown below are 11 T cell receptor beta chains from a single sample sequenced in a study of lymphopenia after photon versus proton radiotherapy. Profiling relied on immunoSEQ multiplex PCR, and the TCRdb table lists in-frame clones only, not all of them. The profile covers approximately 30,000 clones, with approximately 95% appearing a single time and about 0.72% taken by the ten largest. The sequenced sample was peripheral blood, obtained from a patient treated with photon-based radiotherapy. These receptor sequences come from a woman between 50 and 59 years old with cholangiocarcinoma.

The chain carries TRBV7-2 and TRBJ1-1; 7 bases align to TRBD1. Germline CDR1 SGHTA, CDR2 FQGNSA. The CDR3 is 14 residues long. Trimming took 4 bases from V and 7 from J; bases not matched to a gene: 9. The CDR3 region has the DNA TGTGCCAGCAGCTCCCCCGGCAGGGGGATTGAAGCTTTCTTT. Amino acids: CASSSPGRGIEAFF.

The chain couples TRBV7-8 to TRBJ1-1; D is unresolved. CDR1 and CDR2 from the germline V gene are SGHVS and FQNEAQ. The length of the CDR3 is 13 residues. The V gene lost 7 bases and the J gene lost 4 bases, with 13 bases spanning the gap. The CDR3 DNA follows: TGTGCCAGCAACCTTAGGGATGGCACTGAAGCTTTCTTT. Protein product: CASNLRDGTEAFF.

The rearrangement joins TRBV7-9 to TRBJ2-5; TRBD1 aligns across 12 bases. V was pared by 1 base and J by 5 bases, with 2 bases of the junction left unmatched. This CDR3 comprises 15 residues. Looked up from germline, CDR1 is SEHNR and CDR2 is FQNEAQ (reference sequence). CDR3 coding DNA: TGTGCCAGCAGCTTAGGGGACAGGGGGCAGGAGACCCAGTACTTC. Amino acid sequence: CASSLGDRGQETQYF. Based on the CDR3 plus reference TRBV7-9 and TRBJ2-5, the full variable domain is DTGVSQNPRHKITKRGQNVTFRCDPISEHNRLYWYRQTLGQGPEFLTYFQNEAQLEKSRLLSDRFSAERPKGSFSTLEIQRTEQGDSAMYLCASSLGDRGQETQYFGPGTRLLVL.

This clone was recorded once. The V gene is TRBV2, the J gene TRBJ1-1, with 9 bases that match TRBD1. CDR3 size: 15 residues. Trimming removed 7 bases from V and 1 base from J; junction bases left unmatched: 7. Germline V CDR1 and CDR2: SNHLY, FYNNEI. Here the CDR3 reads CASIDGGQGNTEAFF. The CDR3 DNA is TGTGCCAGCATCGACGGGGGACAGGGGAACACTGAAGCTTTCTTT.

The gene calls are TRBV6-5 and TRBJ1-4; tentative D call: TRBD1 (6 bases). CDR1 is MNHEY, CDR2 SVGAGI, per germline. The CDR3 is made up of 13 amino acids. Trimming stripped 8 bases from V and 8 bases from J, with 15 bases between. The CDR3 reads CASSVGGREKLFF. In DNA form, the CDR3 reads TGTGCCAGCTCGGTAGGGGGAAGAGAAAAACTGTTTTTT.

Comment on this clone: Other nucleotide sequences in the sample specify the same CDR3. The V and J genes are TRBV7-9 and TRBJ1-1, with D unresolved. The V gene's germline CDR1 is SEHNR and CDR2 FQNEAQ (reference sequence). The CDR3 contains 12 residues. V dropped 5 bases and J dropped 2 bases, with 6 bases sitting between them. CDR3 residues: CASSLSNTEAFF. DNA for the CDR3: TGTGCCAGCAGCCTCTCAAACACTGAAGCTTTCTTT.

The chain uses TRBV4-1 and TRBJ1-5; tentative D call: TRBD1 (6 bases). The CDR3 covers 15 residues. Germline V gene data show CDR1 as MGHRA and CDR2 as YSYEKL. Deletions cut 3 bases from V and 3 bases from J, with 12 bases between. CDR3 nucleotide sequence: TGCGCCAGCAGCCACCTGGACAGAGACAATCAGCCCCAGCATTTT. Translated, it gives CASSHLDRDNQPQHF.

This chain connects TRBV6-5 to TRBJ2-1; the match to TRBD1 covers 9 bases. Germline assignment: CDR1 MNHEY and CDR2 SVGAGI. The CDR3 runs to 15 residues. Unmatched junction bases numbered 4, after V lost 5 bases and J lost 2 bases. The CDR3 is CASSLQGATYNEQFF. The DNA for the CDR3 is TGTGCCAGCAGTCTACAGGGGGCGACCTACAATGAGCAGTTCTTC.

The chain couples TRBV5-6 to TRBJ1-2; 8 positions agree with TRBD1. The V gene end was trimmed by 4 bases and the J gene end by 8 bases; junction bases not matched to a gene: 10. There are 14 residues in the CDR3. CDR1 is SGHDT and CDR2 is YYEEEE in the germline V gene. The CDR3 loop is CASSHQDRVGGYTF. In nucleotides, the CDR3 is TGTGCCAGCAGCCACCAGGACAGGGTAGGCGGCTACACCTTC.

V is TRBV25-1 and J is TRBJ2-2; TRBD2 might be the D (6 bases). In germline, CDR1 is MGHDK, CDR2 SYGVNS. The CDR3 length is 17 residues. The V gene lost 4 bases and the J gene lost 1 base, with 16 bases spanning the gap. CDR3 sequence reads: CASSVEAGSGNTGELFF. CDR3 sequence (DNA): TGTGCCAGCAGTGTAGAAGCGGGTTCCGGGAACACCGGGGAGCTGTTTTTT.

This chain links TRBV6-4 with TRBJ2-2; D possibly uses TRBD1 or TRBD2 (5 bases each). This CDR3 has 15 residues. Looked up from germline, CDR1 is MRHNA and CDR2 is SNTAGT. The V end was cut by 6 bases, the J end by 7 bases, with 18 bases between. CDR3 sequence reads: CASSPETGAGGELFF. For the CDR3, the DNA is TGTGCCAGCAGCCCCGAGACCGGGGCAGGCGGGGAGCTGTTTTTT.